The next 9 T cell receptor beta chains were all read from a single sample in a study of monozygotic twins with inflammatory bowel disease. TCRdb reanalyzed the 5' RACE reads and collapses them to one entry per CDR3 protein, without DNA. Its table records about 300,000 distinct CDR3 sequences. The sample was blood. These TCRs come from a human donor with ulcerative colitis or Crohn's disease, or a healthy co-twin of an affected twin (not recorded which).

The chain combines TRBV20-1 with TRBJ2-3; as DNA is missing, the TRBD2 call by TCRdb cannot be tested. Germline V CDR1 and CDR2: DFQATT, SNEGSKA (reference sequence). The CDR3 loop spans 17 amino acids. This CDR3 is CSARDPTSGRGTDTQYF.

The CDR3 is CASSFPNPGAEAFF. This rearrangement joins TRBV7-2 to TRBJ1-1; the TRBD1 assignment by TCRdb is unverifiable without DNA. The CDR3 is made up of 14 amino acids. Looked up from germline, CDR1 is SGHTA and CDR2 is FQGNSA.

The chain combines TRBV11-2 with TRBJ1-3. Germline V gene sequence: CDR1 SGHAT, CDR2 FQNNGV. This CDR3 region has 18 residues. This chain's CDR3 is CASSYGRGVPWISDTIYF.

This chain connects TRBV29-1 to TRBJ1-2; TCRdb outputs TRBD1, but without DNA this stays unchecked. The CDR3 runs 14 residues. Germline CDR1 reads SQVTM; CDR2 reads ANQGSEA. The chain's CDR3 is CSVPPSGTGGGYTF.

This chain's CDR3 is CASSQRAGGATDTQYF. The chain carries TRBV7-2 and TRBJ2-3; TCRdb outputs TRBD2, but without DNA this stays unchecked. CDR3 size: 16 residues. Germline CDR1 reads SGHTA; CDR2 reads FQGNSA.

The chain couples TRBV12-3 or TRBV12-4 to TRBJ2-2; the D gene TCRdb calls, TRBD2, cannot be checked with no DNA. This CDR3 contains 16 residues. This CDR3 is CASNLWRGSYTGELFF.

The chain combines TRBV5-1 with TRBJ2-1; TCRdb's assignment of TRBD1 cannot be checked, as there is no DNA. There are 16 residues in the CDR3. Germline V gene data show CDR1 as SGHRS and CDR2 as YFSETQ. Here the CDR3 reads CASSLANRVIPNEQFF.

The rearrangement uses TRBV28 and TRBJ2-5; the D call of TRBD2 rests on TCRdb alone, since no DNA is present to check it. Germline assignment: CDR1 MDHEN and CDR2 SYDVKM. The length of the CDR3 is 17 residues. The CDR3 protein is CASSRLAGVGYQETQYF.

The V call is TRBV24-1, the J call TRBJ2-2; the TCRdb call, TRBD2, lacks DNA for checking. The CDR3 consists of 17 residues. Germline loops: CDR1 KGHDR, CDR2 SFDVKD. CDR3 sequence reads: CATSDLGSRGNSGELFF.